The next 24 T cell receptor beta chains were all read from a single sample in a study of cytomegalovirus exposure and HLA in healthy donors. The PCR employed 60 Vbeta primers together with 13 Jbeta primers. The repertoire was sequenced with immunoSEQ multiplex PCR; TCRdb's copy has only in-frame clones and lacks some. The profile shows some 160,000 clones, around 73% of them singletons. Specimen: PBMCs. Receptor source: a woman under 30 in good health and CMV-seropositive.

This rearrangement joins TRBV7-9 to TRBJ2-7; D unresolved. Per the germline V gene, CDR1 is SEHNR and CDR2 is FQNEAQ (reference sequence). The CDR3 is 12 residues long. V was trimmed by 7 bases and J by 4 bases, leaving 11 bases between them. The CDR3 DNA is TGTGCCAGCACCTCGGGTGGTTACGAGCAGTACTTC. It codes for CASTSGGYEQYF.

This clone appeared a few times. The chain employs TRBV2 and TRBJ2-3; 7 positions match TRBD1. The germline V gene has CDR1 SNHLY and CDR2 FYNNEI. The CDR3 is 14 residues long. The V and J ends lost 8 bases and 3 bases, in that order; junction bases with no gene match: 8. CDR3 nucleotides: TGTGCCAGCGGTTATTGGGACAGAACAGATACGCAGTATTTT. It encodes CASGYWDRTDTQYF.

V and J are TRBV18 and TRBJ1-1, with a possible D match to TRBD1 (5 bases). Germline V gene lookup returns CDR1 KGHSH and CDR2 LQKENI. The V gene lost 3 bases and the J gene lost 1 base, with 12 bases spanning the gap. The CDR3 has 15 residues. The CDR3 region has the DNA TGTGCCAGCTCACCTACGGACACGCCGAACACTGAAGCTTTCTTT. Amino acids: CASSPTDTPNTEAFF.

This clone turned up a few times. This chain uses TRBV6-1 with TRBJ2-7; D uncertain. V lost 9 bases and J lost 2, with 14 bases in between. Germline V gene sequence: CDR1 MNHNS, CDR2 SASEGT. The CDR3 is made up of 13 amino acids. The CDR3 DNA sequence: TGTGCCAGTTCCCCGCAGGTAACCTACGAGCAGTACTTC. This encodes CASSPQVTYEQYF.

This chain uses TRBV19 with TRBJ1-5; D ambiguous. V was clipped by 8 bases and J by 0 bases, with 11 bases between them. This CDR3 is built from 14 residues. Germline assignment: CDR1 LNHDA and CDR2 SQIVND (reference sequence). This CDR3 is CASSLGNSNQPQHF. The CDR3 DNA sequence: TGTGCCAGTTCTTTGGGCAATAGCAATCAGCCCCAGCATTTT. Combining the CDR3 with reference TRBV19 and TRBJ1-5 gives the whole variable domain DGGITQSPKYLFRKEGQNVTLSCEQNLNHDAMYWYRQDPGQGLRLIYYSQIVNDFQKGDIAEGYSVSREKKESFPLTVTSAQKNPTAFYLCASSLGNSNQPQHFGDGTRLSIL.

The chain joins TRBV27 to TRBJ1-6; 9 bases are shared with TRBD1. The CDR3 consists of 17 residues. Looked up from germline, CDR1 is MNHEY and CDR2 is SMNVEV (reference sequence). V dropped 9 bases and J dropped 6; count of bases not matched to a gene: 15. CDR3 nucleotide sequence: TGTGCCAGGGTCGAGAGGCGGACAGGGGCACCTAATTCACCCCTCCACTTT. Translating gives CARVERRTGAPNSPLHF.

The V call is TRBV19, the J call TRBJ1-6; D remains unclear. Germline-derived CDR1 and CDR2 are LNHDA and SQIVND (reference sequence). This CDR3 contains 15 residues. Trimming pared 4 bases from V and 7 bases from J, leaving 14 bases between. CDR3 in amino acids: CASSTSGIGNSPLHF. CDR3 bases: TGTGCCAGTAGTACCTCCGGGATTGGGAATTCACCCCTCCACTTT. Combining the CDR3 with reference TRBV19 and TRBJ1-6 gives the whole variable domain DGGITQSPKYLFRKEGQNVTLSCEQNLNHDAMYWYRQDPGQGLRLIYYSQIVNDFQKGDIAEGYSVSREKKESFPLTVTSAQKNPTAFYLCASSTSGIGNSPLHFGNGTRLTVT.

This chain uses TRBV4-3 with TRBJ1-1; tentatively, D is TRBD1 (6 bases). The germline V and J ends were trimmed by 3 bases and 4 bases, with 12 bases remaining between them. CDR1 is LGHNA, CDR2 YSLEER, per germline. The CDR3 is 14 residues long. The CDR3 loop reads CASSQAGEGTEAFF. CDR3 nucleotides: TGCGCCAGCAGCCAGGCAGGGGAAGGCACTGAAGCTTTCTTT.

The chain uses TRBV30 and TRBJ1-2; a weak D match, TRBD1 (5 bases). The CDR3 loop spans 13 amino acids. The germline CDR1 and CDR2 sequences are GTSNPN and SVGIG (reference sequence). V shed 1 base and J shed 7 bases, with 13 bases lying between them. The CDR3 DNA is TGTGCCTGGAGTGGTAAGGGGCAGGGTGGCTACACCTTC. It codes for CAWSGKGQGGYTF.

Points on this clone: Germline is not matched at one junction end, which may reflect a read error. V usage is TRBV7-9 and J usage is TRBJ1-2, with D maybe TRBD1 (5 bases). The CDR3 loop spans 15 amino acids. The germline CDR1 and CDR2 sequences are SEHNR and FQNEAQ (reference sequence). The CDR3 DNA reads TGTTCCAGCAGCTTAGCGGCGCAGGGAGGGTATGGCTACACCTTC. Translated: CSSSLAAQGGYGYTF. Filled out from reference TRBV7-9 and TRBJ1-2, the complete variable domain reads DTGVSQNPRHKITKRGQNVTFRCDPISEHNRLYWYRQTLGQGPEFLTYFQNEAQLEKSRLLSDRFSAERPKGSFSTLEIQRTEQGDSAMYLCSSSLAAQGGYGYTFGSGTRLTVV.

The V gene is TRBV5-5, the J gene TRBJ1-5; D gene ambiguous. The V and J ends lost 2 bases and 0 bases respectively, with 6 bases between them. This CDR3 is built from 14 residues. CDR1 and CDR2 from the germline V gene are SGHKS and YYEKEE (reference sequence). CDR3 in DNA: TGTGCCAGCAGCTTCGGTGGTAGCAATCAGCCCCAGCATTTT. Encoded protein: CASSFGGSNQPQHF.

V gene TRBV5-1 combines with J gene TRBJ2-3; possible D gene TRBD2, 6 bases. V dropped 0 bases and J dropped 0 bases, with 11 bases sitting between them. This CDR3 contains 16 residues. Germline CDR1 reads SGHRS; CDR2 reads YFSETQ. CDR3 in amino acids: CASSLVVAASTDTQYF. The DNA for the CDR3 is TGCGCCAGCAGCTTGGTGGTAGCGGCCAGCACAGATACGCAGTATTTT.

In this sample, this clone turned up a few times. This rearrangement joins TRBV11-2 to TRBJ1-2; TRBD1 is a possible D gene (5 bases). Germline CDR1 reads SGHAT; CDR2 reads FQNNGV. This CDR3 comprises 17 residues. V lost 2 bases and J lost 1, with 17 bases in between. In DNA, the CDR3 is TGTGCCAGCAGCTTAATGGCAGGGATGATGGGTAACTATGGCTACACCTTC. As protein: CASSLMAGMMGNYGYTF.

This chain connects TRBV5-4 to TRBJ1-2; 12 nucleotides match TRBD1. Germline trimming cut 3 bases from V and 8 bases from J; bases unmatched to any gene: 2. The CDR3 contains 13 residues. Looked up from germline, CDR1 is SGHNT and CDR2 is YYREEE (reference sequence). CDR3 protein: CASSSGQGAGYTF. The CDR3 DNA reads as TGTGCCAGCAGCTCGGGACAGGGGGCGGGCTACACCTTC.

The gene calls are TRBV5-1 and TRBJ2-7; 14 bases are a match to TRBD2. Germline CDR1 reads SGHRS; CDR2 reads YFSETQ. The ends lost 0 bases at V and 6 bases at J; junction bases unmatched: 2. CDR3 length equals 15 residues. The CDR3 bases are TGCGCCAGCAGCTTGGAGGGACTAGCGGGGGCCGAGCAGTACTTC. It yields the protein CASSLEGLAGAEQYF. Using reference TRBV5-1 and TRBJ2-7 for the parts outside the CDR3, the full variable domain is KAGVTQTPRYLIKTRGQQVTLSCSPISGHRSVSWYQQTPGQGLQFLFEYFSETQRNKGNFPGRFSGRQFSNSRSEMNVSTLELGDSALYLCASSLEGLAGAEQYFGPGTRLTVT.

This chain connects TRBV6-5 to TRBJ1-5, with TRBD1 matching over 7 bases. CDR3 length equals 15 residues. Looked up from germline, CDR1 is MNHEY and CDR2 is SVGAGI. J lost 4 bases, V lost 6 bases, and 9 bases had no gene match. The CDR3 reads CASSPQGPMNQPQHF. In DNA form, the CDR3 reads TGTGCCAGCAGCCCACAGGGGCCCATGAATCAGCCCCAGCATTTT.

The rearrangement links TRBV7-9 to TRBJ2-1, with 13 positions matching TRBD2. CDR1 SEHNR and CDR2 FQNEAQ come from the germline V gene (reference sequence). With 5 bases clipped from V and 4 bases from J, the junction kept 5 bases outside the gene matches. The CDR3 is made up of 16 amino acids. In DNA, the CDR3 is TGTGCCAGCAGCGCAACTAGCGGGGGGGTATACAATGAGCAGTTCTTC. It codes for CASSATSGGVYNEQFF.

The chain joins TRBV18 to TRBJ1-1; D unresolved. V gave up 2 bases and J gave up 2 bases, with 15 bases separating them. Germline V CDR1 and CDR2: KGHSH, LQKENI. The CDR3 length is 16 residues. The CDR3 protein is CASSPFELSRNTEAFF. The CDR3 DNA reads TGTGCCAGCTCACCATTTGAGTTAAGTAGAAACACTGAAGCTTTCTTT.

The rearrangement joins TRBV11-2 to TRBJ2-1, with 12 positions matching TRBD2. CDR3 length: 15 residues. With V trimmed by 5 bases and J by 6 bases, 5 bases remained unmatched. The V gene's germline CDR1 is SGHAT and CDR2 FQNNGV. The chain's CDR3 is CASSTLAGGVNEQFF. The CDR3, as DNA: TGTGCCAGCAGCACTCTAGCGGGGGGGGTCAATGAGCAGTTCTTC. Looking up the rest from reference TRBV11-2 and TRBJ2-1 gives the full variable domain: EAGVAQSPRYKIIEKRQSVAFWCNPISGHATLYWYQQILGQGPKLLIQFQNNGVVDDSQLPKDRFSAERLKGVDSTLKIQPAKLEDSAVYLCASSTLAGGVNEQFFGPGTRLTVL.

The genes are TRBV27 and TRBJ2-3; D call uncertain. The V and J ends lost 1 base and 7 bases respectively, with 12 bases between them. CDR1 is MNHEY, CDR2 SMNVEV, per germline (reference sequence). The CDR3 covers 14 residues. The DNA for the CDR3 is TGTGCCAGCAGTTTATGGAGTAGCTCCCATACGCAGTATTTT. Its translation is CASSLWSSSHTQYF.

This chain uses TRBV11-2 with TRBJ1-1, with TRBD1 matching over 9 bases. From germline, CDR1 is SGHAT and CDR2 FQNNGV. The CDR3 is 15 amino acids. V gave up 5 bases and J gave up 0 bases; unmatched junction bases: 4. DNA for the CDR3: TGTGCCAGCAGCCCCCGACAGGGGGTGAACACTGAAGCTTTCTTT. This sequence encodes CASSPRQGVNTEAFF.

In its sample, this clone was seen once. This CDR3 is CASSQLHAVGQVQRGEQYF. CDR3 nucleotides: TGCGCCAGCAGCCAATTACACGCGGTTGGACAGGTTCAAAGGGGTGAGCAGTACTTC. The chain employs TRBV4-1 and TRBJ2-5; 7 bases agree with TRBD1. Germline trimming cut 2 bases from V and 11 bases from J; bases unmatched to any gene: 26. The CDR3 spans 19 residues. Germline CDR1 reads MGHRA; CDR2 reads YSYEKL.

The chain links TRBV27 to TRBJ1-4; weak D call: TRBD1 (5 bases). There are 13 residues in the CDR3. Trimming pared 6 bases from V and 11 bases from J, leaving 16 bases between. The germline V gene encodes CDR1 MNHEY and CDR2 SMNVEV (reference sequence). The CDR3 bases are TGTGCCAGCAGCGGGACTAACTTAGGGAAACTGTTTTTT. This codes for CASSGTNLGKLFF. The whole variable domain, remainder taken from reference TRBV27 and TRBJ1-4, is EAQVTQNPRYLITVTGKKLTVTCSQNMNHEYMSWYRQDPGLGLRQIYYSMNVEVTDKGDVPEGYKVSRKEKRNFPLILESPSPNQTSLYFCASSGTNLGKLFFGSGTQLSVL.

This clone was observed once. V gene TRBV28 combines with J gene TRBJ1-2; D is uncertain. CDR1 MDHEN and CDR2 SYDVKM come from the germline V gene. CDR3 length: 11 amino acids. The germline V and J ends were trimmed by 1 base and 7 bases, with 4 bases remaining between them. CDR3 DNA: TGTGCCAGCAGTTTATCTTCTGGCTACACCTTC. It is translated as CASSLSSGYTF.